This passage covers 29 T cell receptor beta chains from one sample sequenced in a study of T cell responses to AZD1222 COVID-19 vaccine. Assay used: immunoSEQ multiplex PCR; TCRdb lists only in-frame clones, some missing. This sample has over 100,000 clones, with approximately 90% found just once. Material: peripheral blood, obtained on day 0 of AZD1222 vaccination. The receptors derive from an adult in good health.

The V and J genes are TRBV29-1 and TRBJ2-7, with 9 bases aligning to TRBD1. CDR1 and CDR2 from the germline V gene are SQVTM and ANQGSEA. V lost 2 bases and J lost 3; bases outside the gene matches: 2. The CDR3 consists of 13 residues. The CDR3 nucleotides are TGCAGCGTTGAACGGGGACAGGGCTACGAGCAGTACTTC. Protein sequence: CSVERGQGYEQYF.

DNA of the CDR3: TGTGCCAGCAGTTTCGGCCTCGGACGGGACCTTTTAGAGCAGTACTTC. Encoded protein: CASSFGLGRDLLEQYF. The chain has TRBV28 and TRBJ2-7; D is possibly TRBD1 or TRBD2 (5 bases each). Per germline, CDR1 MDHEN and CDR2 SYDVKM. V was cut by 3 bases and J by 7 bases, with 22 bases left in between. The CDR3 contains 16 residues.

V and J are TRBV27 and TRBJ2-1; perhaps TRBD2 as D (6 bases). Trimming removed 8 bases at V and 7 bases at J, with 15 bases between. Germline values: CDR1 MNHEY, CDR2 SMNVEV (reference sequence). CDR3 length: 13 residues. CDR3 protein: CASSFNAGNEQFF. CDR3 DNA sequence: TGTGCCAGCTCCTTTAATGCGGGGAATGAGCAGTTCTTC.

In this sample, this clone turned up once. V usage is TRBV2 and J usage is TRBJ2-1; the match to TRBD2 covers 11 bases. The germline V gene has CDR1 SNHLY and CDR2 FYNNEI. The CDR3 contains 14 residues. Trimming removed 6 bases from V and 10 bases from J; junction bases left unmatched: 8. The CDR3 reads CASSPRASGGEQFF. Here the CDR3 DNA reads TGTGCCAGCAGCCCCCGGGCTAGCGGGGGGGAGCAGTTCTTC.

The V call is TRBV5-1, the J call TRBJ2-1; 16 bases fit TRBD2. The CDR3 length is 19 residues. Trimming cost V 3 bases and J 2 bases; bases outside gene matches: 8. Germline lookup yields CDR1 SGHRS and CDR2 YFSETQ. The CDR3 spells CASSSAGTSGRDPYNEQFF. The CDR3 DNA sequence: TGCGCCAGCAGCTCCGCCGGGACTAGCGGGAGGGACCCCTACAATGAGCAGTTCTTC. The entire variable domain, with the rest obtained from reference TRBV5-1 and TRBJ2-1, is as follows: KAGVTQTPRYLIKTRGQQVTLSCSPISGHRSVSWYQQTPGQGLQFLFEYFSETQRNKGNFPGRFSGRQFSNSRSEMNVSTLELGDSALYLCASSSAGTSGRDPYNEQFFGPGTRLTVL.

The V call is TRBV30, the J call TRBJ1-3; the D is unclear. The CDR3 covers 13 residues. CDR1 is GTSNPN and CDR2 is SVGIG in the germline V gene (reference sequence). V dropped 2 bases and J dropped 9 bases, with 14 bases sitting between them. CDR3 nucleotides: TGTGCCTGGAGTATATTGGACGCCGGCACCATATATTTT. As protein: CAWSILDAGTIYF.

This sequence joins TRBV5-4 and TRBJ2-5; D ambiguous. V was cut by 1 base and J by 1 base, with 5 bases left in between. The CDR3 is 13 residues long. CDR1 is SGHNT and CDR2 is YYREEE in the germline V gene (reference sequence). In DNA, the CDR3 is TGTGCCAGCAGCTTGCGGAGCCAAGAGACCCAGTACTTC. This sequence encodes CASSLRSQETQYF.

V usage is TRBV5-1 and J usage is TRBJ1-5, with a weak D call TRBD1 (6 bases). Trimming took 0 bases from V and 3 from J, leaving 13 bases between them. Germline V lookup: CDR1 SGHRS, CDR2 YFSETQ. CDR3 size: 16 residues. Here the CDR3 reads CASSLGGRGFNQPQHF. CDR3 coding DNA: TGCGCCAGCAGCTTGGGGGGCAGGGGATTCAATCAGCCCCAGCATTTT.

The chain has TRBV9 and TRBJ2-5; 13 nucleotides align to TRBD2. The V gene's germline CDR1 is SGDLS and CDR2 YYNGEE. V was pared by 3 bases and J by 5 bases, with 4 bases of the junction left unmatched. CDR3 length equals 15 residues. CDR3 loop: CASSAPLAGGETQYF. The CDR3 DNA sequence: TGTGCCAGCAGCGCCCCACTAGCGGGGGGGGAGACCCAGTACTTC.

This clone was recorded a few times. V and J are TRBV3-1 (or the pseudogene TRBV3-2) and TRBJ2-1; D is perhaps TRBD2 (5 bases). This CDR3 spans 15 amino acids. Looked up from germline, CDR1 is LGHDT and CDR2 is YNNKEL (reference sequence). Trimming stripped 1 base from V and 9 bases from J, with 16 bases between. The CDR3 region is CASSQGSGPRGEQFF. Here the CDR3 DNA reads TGTGCCAGCAGCCAAGGAAGCGGACCGCGCGGTGAGCAGTTCTTC.

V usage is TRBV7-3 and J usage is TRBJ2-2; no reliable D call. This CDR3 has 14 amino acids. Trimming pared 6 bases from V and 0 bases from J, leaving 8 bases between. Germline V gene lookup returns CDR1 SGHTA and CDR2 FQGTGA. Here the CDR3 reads CASRMGSNTGELFF. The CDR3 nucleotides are TGTGCCAGCAGGATGGGCTCGAACACCGGGGAGCTGTTTTTT.

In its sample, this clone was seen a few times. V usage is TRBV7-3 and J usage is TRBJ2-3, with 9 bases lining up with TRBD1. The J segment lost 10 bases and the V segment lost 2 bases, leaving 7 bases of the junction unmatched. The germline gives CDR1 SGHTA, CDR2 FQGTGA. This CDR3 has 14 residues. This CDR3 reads CASSLPGQGSPQYF. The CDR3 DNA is TGTGCCAGCAGCTTACCGGGACAGGGTAGTCCGCAGTATTTT. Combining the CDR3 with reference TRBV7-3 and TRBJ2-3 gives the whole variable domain GAGVSQTPSNKVTEKGKYVELRCDPISGHTALYWYRQSLGQGPEFLIYFQGTGAADDSGLPNDRFFAVRPEGSVSTLKIQRTERGDSAVYLCASSLPGQGSPQYFGPGTRLTVL.

CDR3 in amino acids: CASSYGQAVAGQYF. The CDR3 DNA reads as TGTGCCAGCAGTTACGGACAGGCCGTGGCGGGGCAGTACTTC. This sequence joins TRBV6-5 and TRBJ2-7; 7 bases fit TRBD1. With V trimmed by 2 bases and J by 9 bases, 10 bases remained unmatched. The CDR3 has 14 residues. Germline V gene lookup returns CDR1 MNHEY and CDR2 SVGAGI.

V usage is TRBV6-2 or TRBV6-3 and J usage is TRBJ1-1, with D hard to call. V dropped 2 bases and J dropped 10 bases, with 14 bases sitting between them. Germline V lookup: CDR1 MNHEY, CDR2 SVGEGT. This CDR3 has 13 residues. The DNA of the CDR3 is TGTGCCAGCAGTTACCAAGGCGGGTTGGCAGCTTTCTTT. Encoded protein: CASSYQGGLAAFF.

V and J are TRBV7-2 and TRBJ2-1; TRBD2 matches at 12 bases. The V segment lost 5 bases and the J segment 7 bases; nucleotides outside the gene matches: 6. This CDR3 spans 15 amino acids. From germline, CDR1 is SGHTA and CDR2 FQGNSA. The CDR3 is CASSLSSGRGNEQFF. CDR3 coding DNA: TGTGCCAGCAGCCTATCTAGCGGGAGGGGGAATGAGCAGTTCTTC.

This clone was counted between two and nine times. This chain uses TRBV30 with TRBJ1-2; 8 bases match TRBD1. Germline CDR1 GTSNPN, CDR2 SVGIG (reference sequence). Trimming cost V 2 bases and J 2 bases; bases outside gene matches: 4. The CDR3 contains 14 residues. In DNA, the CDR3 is TGTGCCTGGAGTTACAGGGGGTTGAACTATGGCTACACCTTC. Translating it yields CAWSYRGLNYGYTF.

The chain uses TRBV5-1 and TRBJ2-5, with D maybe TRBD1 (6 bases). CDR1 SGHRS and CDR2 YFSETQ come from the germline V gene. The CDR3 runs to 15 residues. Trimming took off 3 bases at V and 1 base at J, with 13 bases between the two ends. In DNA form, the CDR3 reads TGCGCCAGCAGCTGGGGGACACACAGCCAAGAGACCCAGTACTTC. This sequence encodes CASSWGTHSQETQYF.

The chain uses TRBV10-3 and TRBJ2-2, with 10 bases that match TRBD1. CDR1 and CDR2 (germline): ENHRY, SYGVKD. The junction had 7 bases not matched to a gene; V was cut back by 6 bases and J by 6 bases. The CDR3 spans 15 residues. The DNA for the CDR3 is TGTGCCATCAGCCCCGGGACAGGGGTTTCCGGGGAGCTGTTTTTT. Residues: CAISPGTGVSGELFF.

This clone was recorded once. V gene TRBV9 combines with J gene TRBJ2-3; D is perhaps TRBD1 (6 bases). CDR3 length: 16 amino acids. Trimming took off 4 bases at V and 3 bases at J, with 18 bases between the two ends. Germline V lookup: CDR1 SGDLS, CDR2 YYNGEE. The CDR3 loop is CASSSRGSSQTDTQYF. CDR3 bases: TGTGCCAGCAGCTCCAGGGGCAGTTCGCAGACAGATACGCAGTATTTT.

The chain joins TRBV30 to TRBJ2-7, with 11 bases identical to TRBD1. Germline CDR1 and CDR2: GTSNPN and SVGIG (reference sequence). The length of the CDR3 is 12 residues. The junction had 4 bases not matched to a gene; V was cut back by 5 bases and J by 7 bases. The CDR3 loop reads CAWGGQGGEQYF. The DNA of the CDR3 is TGTGCCTGGGGGGGACAGGGGGGAGAGCAGTACTTC.

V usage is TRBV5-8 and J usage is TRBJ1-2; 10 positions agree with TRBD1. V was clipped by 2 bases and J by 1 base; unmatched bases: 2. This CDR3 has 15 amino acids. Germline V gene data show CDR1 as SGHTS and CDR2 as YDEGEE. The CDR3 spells CASSFGTGVNYGYTF. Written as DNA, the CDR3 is TGTGCCAGCAGCTTCGGGACAGGGGTTAACTATGGCTACACCTTC.

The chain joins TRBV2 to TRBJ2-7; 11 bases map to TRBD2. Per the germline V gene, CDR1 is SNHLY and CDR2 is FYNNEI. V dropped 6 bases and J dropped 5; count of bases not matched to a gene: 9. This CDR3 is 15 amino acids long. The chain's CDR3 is CASRLVVAGGNEQYF. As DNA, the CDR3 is TGTGCCAGCAGGTTGGTGGTAGCGGGAGGGAACGAGCAGTACTTC.

In DNA form, the CDR3 reads TGTGCCAGCAGCGCCGGGACAGGGGCCTACGAGCAGTACTTC. It translates to CASSAGTGAYEQYF. The V gene is TRBV25-1, the J gene TRBJ2-7; 10 bases match TRBD1. The CDR3 is 14 amino acids. The junction had 4 bases not matched to a gene; V was cut back by 6 bases and J by 2 bases. Looked up from germline, CDR1 is MGHDK and CDR2 is SYGVNS.

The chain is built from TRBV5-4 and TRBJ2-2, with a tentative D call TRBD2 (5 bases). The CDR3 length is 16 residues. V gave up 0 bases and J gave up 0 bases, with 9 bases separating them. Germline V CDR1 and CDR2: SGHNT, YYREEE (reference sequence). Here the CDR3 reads CASSLGGLTNTGELFF. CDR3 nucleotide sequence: TGTGCCAGCAGCTTGGGTGGACTTACGAACACCGGGGAGCTGTTTTTT.

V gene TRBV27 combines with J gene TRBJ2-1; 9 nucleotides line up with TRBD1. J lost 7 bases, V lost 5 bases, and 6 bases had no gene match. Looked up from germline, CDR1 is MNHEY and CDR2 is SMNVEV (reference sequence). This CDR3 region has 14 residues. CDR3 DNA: TGTGCCAGCAGTCAGTGGGACAGGGCAAATGAGCAGTTCTTC. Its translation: CASSQWDRANEQFF.

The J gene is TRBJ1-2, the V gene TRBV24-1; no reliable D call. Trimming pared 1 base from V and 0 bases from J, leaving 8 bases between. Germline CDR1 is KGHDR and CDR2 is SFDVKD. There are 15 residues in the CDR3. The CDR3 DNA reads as TGTGCCACCAGTGATTTTTCGGGCTCTAACTATGGCTACACCTTC. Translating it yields CATSDFSGSNYGYTF.

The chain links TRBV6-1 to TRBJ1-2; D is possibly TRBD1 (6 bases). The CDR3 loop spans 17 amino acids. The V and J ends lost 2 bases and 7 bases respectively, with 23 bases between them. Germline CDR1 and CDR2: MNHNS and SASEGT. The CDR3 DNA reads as TGTGCCAGCAGTGAATTCTGGGGGACACAGACGTTAGGTGGCTACACCTTC. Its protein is CASSEFWGTQTLGGYTF.

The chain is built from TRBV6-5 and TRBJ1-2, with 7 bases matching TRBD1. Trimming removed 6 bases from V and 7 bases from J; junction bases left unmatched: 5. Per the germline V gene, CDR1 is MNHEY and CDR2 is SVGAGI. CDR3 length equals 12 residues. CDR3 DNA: TGTGCCAGCAGCGCGACAGGGACTGGCTACACCTTC. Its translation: CASSATGTGYTF.

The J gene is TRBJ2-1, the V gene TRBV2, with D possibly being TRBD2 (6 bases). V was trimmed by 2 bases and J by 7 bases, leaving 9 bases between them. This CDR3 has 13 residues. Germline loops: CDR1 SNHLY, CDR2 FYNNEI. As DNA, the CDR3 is TGTGCCAGCAGTGAAAGTAGCGGTAATGAGCAGTTCTTC. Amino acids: CASSESSGNEQFF.